This T cell receptor beta chain was observed in a study of blood T cell repertoires in COVID-19. TCRdb's table, derived via immunoSEQ multiplex PCR, lists solely in-frame clones and lacks some. Found here are over 120,000 clones, over 65% of them singletons; the top ten hold around 4.8%. The sample comprised peripheral blood. The TCR was taken from a human donor in a cohort sampled during active COVID-19.

CDR3 coding DNA: TGTGCCAGCAGCTTGACTAGCGGGGGGGCAGATACGCAGTATTTT. Its protein is CASSLTSGGADTQYF. The gene calls are TRBV5-6 and TRBJ2-3; 13 nucleotides agree with TRBD2. The CDR3 sequence is 15 residues long. Germline-derived CDR1 and CDR2 are SGHDT and YYEEEE. The trim removed 1 base at V and 4 bases at J, leaving 0 bases unmatched.